Listed here are 23 T cell receptor beta chains from one sample, sequenced in a study of blood T cell repertoires in COVID-19. TCRdb's table, derived via immunoSEQ multiplex PCR, lists solely in-frame clones and lacks some. In the table there are about 130,000 clones, 65% to 85% of which are singletons. Sequencing was carried out using peripheral blood. The source is a man aged 65-85 years with acute or convalescent COVID-19.

The chain recombines TRBV6-1 with TRBJ2-6; D perhaps matches TRBD1 (5 bases). Germline assignment: CDR1 MNHNS and CDR2 SASEGT. V was cut by 2 bases and J by 0 bases, with 14 bases left in between. CDR3 length equals 18 residues. The CDR3 region is CASSERGSTSSGANVLTF. The DNA of the CDR3 is TGTGCCAGCAGTGAAAGGGGCAGTACGTCCTCTGGGGCCAACGTCCTGACTTTC.

The genes are TRBV6-5 and TRBJ2-1; 14 bases match TRBD2. Germline CDR1 reads MNHEY; CDR2 reads SVGAGI. The junction had 7 bases not matched to a gene; V was cut back by 6 bases and J by 9 bases. This CDR3 spans 15 amino acids. The CDR3, as DNA: TGTGCCAGCAGGGCCGGGACTAGCGGGGGCGGTGAGCAGTTCTTC. Translated: CASRAGTSGGGEQFF.

The V gene is TRBV24-1, the J gene TRBJ2-2; D might be TRBD1 (7 bases). Germline assignment: CDR1 KGHDR and CDR2 SFDVKD. The CDR3 runs to 15 residues. V was clipped by 3 bases and J by 7 bases, with 14 bases between them. The CDR3 sequence: CATSDPGTAGGELFF. CDR3 nucleotides: TGTGCCACCAGTGATCCTGGGACAGCGGGCGGGGAGCTGTTTTTT.

The J gene is TRBJ2-3, the V gene TRBV9; 15 bases agree with TRBD2. The CDR3 runs 19 residues. Germline V CDR1 and CDR2: SGDLS, YYNGEE. V lost 2 bases to trimming and J lost 2 bases; unmatched junction nucleotides: 9. The CDR3 DNA is TGTGCCAGCAGCGTCTTAGGGACTAGCGGGGGGTATATCACAGATACGCAGTATTTT. Its protein is CASSVLGTSGGYITDTQYF. The entire variable domain, with the rest obtained from reference TRBV9 and TRBJ2-3, is as follows: DSGVTQTPKHLITATGQRVTLRCSPRSGDLSVYWYQQSLDQGLQFLIQYYNGEERAKGNILERFSAQQFPDLHSELNLSSLELGDSALYFCASSVLGTSGGYITDTQYFGPGTRLTVL.

The rearrangement links TRBV24-1 to TRBJ2-3, with 7 bases aligning to TRBD1. The CDR3 totals 17 residues. V shed 0 bases and J 5 bases; nucleotides not matched to a gene: 10. In germline, CDR1 is KGHDR, CDR2 SFDVKD. The CDR3: CATSDLQRGPKEDTQYF. In DNA, the CDR3 is TGTGCCACCAGTGATTTGCAAAGGGGGCCAAAAGAAGATACGCAGTATTTT.

J is TRBJ2-3 and V is TRBV5-1; 10 positions match TRBD1. CDR1 is SGHRS, CDR2 YFSETQ, per germline. V shed 4 bases, J shed 1 base, and the junction held 6 bases outside the gene matches. There are 16 residues in the CDR3. The CDR3 spells CASSPGDRGGTDTQYF. DNA for the CDR3: TGCGCCAGCAGCCCGGGGGACAGGGGAGGCACAGATACGCAGTATTTT.

The sample holds a few counts of this clone. This sequence joins TRBV13 and TRBJ1-2; 7 bases are a match to TRBD1. Germline V gene lookup returns CDR1 PRHDT and CDR2 FYEKMQ (reference sequence). Unmatched junction bases numbered 10, after V lost 5 bases and J lost 4 bases. CDR3 length equals 15 residues. The CDR3 coding sequence is TGTGCCAGCAGCCTCAACGACAGGGCTCCCTATGGCTACACCTTC. Residues: CASSLNDRAPYGYTF.

V is TRBV5-1 and J is TRBJ1-2, with a possible D match to TRBD1 (5 bases). The CDR3 is 13 amino acids. With 0 bases removed from V and 5 bases from J, the gap between germline ends came to 8 bases. Germline CDR1 and CDR2: SGHRS and YFSETQ. The CDR3 spells CASSLEAGYGYTF. The CDR3 DNA reads as TGCGCCAGCAGCTTGGAGGCAGGGTATGGCTACACCTTC. Variable domain in full (rest from reference TRBV5-1 and TRBJ1-2): KAGVTQTPRYLIKTRGQQVTLSCSPISGHRSVSWYQQTPGQGLQFLFEYFSETQRNKGNFPGRFSGRQFSNSRSEMNVSTLELGDSALYLCASSLEAGYGYTFGSGTRLTVV.

This chain connects TRBV5-4 to TRBJ2-7; weak D call: TRBD1 (5 bases). Germline V lookup: CDR1 SGHNT, CDR2 YYREEE (reference sequence). The CDR3 is 13 amino acids. Deletions cut 0 bases from V and 3 bases from J, with 7 bases between. The CDR3 loop reads CASSLGQSYEQYF. As DNA, the CDR3 is TGTGCCAGCAGCTTGGGACAGAGCTACGAGCAGTACTTC.

The V and J genes are TRBV7-2 and TRBJ2-2; D might be TRBD1 (5 bases). The V gene lost 5 bases and the J gene lost 1 base, with 14 bases spanning the gap. Germline loops: CDR1 SGHTA, CDR2 FQGNSA. The CDR3 runs 16 residues. DNA for the CDR3: TGTGCCAGCAGCAAGAAAGGGGTCCTGAACACCGGGGAGCTGTTTTTT. The encoded protein is CASSKKGVLNTGELFF.

This clone was recorded a few times. V and J are TRBV28 and TRBJ2-3; 8 positions agree with TRBD2. With V trimmed by 6 bases and J by 5 bases, 7 bases remained unmatched. The CDR3 totals 14 residues. In germline, CDR1 is MDHEN, CDR2 SYDVKM. The CDR3: CASRNSGVGDTQYF. In DNA, the CDR3 is TGTGCCAGCAGAAATAGCGGGGTTGGAGATACGCAGTATTTT.

The rearrangement joins TRBV2 to TRBJ2-6; no clear D. V lost 9 bases and J lost 1, with 13 bases in between. CDR1 and CDR2 from the germline V gene are SNHLY and FYNNEI. This CDR3 comprises 15 residues. Written as DNA, the CDR3 is TGTGCCAGTAACTCCGGGTGGTCTGGGGCCAACGTCCTGACTTTC. Its translation: CASNSGWSGANVLTF.

The sample holds a few counts of this clone. The V and J genes are TRBV5-5 and TRBJ2-7, with a weak D call TRBD2 (5 bases). Germline V gene sequence: CDR1 SGHKS, CDR2 YYEKEE (reference sequence). This CDR3 is built from 13 residues. With 2 bases removed from V and 3 bases from J, the gap between germline ends came to 9 bases. DNA for the CDR3: TGTGCCAGCAGCTTTAACAGCGGCTACGAGCAGTACTTC. Protein product: CASSFNSGYEQYF. Variable domain in full (rest from reference TRBV5-5 and TRBJ2-7): DAGVTQSPTHLIKTRGQQVTLRCSPISGHKSVSWYQQVLGQGPQFIFQYYEKEERGRGNFPDRFSARQFPNYSSELNVNALLLGDSALYLCASSFNSGYEQYFGPGTRLTVT.

This clone was observed a handful of times. V usage is TRBV27 and J usage is TRBJ2-7; no definite D call. Trimming left V 6 bases short and J 6 bases short, with 12 bases between. The CDR3 consists of 12 residues. CDR1 is MNHEY, CDR2 SMNVEV, per germline (reference sequence). Here the CDR3 reads CASRMLTGEQYF. DNA for the CDR3: TGTGCCAGCAGGATGCTCACCGGCGAGCAGTACTTC.

The chain couples TRBV11-2 to TRBJ2-7, with TRBD2 as a possible D gene (5 bases). CDR1 is SGHAT and CDR2 is FQNNGV in the germline V gene. The CDR3 runs 13 residues. Trimming stripped 1 base from V and 5 bases from J, with 9 bases between. CDR3 DNA: TGTGCCAGCAGCTTAGGAATCGGGGACGAGCAGTACTTC. This sequence encodes CASSLGIGDEQYF. Drawing the rest from reference TRBV11-2 and TRBJ2-7, the complete variable domain is EAGVAQSPRYKIIEKRQSVAFWCNPISGHATLYWYQQILGQGPKLLIQFQNNGVVDDSQLPKDRFSAERLKGVDSTLKIQPAKLEDSAVYLCASSLGIGDEQYFGPGTRLTVT.

The chain links TRBV10-2 to TRBJ1-5, with D possibly TRBD1 on 6 matching bases. Trimming took 6 bases from V and 3 from J, leaving 9 bases between them. The CDR3 extends over 13 amino acids. CDR1 WSHSY and CDR2 SAAADI come from the germline V gene. The CDR3 DNA is TGCGCCAGCAGGGACAGCACCAATCAGCCCCAGCATTTT. Protein: CASRDSTNQPQHF.

The genes are TRBV4-1 and TRBJ2-7, with 9 bases fitting TRBD2. The CDR3 runs 15 residues. With 8 bases clipped from V and 2 bases from J, the junction kept 10 bases outside the gene matches. CDR1 is MGHRA and CDR2 is YSYEKL in the germline V gene. The CDR3 here is CASAAQASGAYEQYF. In DNA form, the CDR3 reads TGCGCCAGCGCGGCCCAAGCTAGCGGGGCCTACGAGCAGTACTTC.

The rearrangement joins TRBV2 to TRBJ2-2, with a possible D match to TRBD2 (5 bases). This CDR3 has 15 amino acids. Germline CDR1 reads SNHLY; CDR2 reads FYNNEI. V dropped 2 bases and J dropped 3 bases, with 10 bases sitting between them. CDR3 coding DNA: TGTGCCAGCAGTGAAATCGGGCGGGACACCGGGGAGCTGTTTTTT. The encoded protein is CASSEIGRDTGELFF.

In regard to this clone: An end of the junction differs from the germline gene, which may be a read error. The chain links TRBV5-1 to TRBJ1-2, with 8 bases lining up with TRBD1. Germline CDR1 is SGHRS and CDR2 is YFSETQ. This CDR3 spans 14 amino acids. The CDR3 loop is CASSLERDRSGRSF. CDR3 nucleotide sequence: TGCGCCAGCAGCTTGGAACGGGACAGGAGCGGAAGGTCTTTC.

V gene TRBV5-1 combines with J gene TRBJ2-3; 9 nucleotides line up with TRBD2. The CDR3 sequence is 16 residues long. V lost 6 bases to trimming and J lost 5 bases; unmatched junction nucleotides: 13. Germline V gives CDR1 SGHRS, CDR2 YFSETQ. The CDR3 DNA follows: TGCGCCAGCACCCCCCCCGGACTAGCGAGGGTAGATACGCAGTATTTT. Residues: CASTPPGLARVDTQYF.

The chain uses TRBV19 and TRBJ2-5, with D possibly TRBD2 on 6 matching bases. Germline CDR1 and CDR2: LNHDA and SQIVND (reference sequence). The CDR3 loop spans 16 amino acids. The V and J ends lost 4 bases and 0 bases respectively, with 15 bases between them. CDR3 bases: TGTGCCAGTAGTAGCATCCCTGGGGGGTACCAAGAGACCCAGTACTTC. Protein sequence: CASSSIPGGYQETQYF.

The chain has TRBV4-2 and TRBJ2-3, with 11 bases that match TRBD2. From germline, CDR1 is LGHNA and CDR2 YNFKEQ. The V segment lost 3 bases and the J segment 3 bases; nucleotides outside the gene matches: 14. This CDR3 has 19 residues. The CDR3 coding sequence is TGTGCCAGCAGCCATTCTTCTAGCGGGGGGACTCTAAGTACAGATACGCAGTATTTT. It is translated as CASSHSSSGGTLSTDTQYF.

The chain combines TRBV5-1 with TRBJ2-5; 11 bases are a match to TRBD1. The J segment lost 4 bases and the V segment lost 4 bases, leaving 3 bases of the junction unmatched. The CDR3 has 14 amino acids. Germline assignment: CDR1 SGHRS and CDR2 YFSETQ. For the CDR3, the DNA is TGCGCCAGCAGCCGGACAGGGGGCGGAGAGACCCAGTACTTC. This gives the protein CASSRTGGGETQYF.